This T cell receptor (beta chain) was captured in a study of vaccination and CD4 T cells after COVID-19. CD4+ T cells that had been cultured provided DNA sequenced with the Oncomine TCR Beta short-read assay. TCRdb fed the PCR reads into MiXCR, producing one record per CDR3 protein. The top ten hold approximately 18% of the sample, which has 9,500 to 15,000 distinct CDR3 sequences, almost 55% seen once. Trimming pared 2 bases from V and 8 bases from J, leaving 18 bases between. The CDR3 has 15 residues. CDR1 and CDR2 (germline): SGHTA, FQGNSA. This clonotype was observed a handful of times. Its target is not known. This sample's treatment: roughly 11-day PBMC culture with coronavirus spike peptide pools or control peptides (ViraFEST assay).

The source of this sequence is a human donor with COVID-19. The gene calls are TRBV7-2 and TRBJ1-2, with unresolved D. Sequenced here: cultured CD4+ T cells from blood, sampled after SARS-CoV-2 vaccination. CDR3 nucleotides: TGTGCCAGCAGCTTATCTCTCGGAGTCACGGGGGGCTACACCTTC. This encodes CASSLSLGVTGGYTF.